The clone carrying this T cell receptor (beta chain) was counted only a few times. Its specificity is unknown. Germline V CDR1 and CDR2: MNHEY, SMNVEV (reference sequence). Trimming removed 6 bases at V and 5 bases at J, with 13 bases between. This CDR3 region has 13 residues. TCRdb reprocessed the reads via MiXCR and lists one record per CDR3 protein. The top ten clones hold more than 20% of a sample with 500,000 to 600,000 distinct CDR3 sequences, approximately 15% of them seen once. The sample originates from a study of T cell repertoires in cytomegalovirus infection. Across the study: Public TCR beta signatures provided an indication of both CMV infection and a matching HLA type. Overall study findings and caveats: The ex vivo response was dominated by HLA-C-restricted CMV-specific TCR beta clonotypes. Carriers of CMV and the relevant HLA type were discriminated by public TCR beta frequency.

The receptor comes from a human donor in good health (CMV status not recorded). Some clones in this sample may be carry-over from other donors' samples. V gene TRBV27 combines with J gene TRBJ1-2, with D unclear. Sequenced: CD8+ T cells from PBMCs. The CDR3: CASSKSIEYGYTF. The CDR3 DNA reads TGTGCCAGCAGCAAATCGATAGAGTATGGCTACACCTTC.